This T cell receptor (beta chain) was found in a study of T cells after yellow fever vaccination. Points from the study as a whole: Though weaker, the secondary response peaked faster, on day 5 versus 15.

This CDR3 is 12 amino acids long. The V end was cut by 10 bases, the J end by 3 bases, with 13 bases between. CDR1 is MNHNY and CDR2 is SVGAGI in the germline V gene (reference sequence). TCRdb ran MiXCR on the 5' RACE reads and lists one entry per CDR3 protein. Of approximately 300,000 distinct CDR3 sequences listed, 13% are singletons. In regard to this clonotype: Its antigen is still unknown.

The receptor was derived from a man aged 25 to 45 who received the YFV17D yellow fever vaccine. Here the sequenced sample was CD4+ T cells sorted from PBMCs, taken 45 days after the yellow fever booster vaccination. This chain connects TRBV6-6 to TRBJ2-7; D is uncertain. CDR3 sequence: CATRAVDYEQYF. CDR3 bases: TGTGCCACCCGGGCCGTAGACTACGAGCAGTACTTC.